This TCR beta chain was profiled in a study of T-cell reconstitution after alpha-beta-depleted transplantation in children. This clonotype was detected many times. The antigen remains undetermined. Study observations and caveats: Most T-cell counts and diversity one year after the transplant came from T cells that were newly produced.

The library targeted TCRbeta and was prepared with unique molecular identifiers. TCRdb reanalysed the PCR reads using MiXCR and keeps one entry per CDR3 protein. The data show approximately 650,000 distinct CDR3 sequences, with about an eighth seen just once and 0.79% held by the top ten. Looked up from germline, CDR1 is DFQATT and CDR2 is SNEGSKA (reference sequence). This CDR3 region has 14 residues. V lost 2 bases, J lost 3 bases, and 14 bases lay in between. The receptor was derived from a girl aged 2-10 years with congenital amegakaryocytic thrombocytopenia, due to receive a stem cell transplant. The starting material was PBMCs, obtained before TCRalphabeta/CD19-depleted stem cell transplant. V usage is TRBV20-1 and J usage is TRBJ2-7; D not certain. The CDR3 sequence is CSARRHSRNYEQYF. The CDR3 coding sequence is TGCAGTGCTAGAAGGCACTCCCGGAACTACGAGCAGTACTTC.